These T cell receptor beta chains were read from a single sample in a study of blood T cell repertoires in COVID-19. The assay was immunoSEQ multiplex PCR, and TCRdb's table has in-frame clones only and misses some. The table has approximately 140,000 clones, about 80% seen once. Sequencing was done on a sample of peripheral blood. All receptors derive from a woman aged 80 or over in a cohort sampled during active or convalescent COVID-19. Both conserved end residues are part of each CDR3.

v_gene	j_gene	CDR3aa
TRBV6-2/TRBV6-3	TRBJ2-3	CARSRERGGGSTDTQYF
TRBV7-3	TRBJ2-3	CASSLGRDTDTQYF
TRBV5-1	TRBJ2-2	CASKPTGLDTGELFF
TRBV27	TRBJ2-5	CASRRSGQETQYF
TRBV7-2	TRBJ1-5	CASSLGGQAMGSIGPQHF
TRBV27	TRBJ2-1	CASSARLHEQFF
TRBV3-1/TRBV3-2	TRBJ1-5	CASSRRGGQPQHF
TRBV29-1	TRBJ1-1	CSVARHPSKAFF
TRBV21-1	TRBJ1-2	CASSKSYAGRVLYGYTF
TRBV4-2	TRBJ1-4	CASSPKRGQVAEKLFF
TRBV6-2/TRBV6-3	TRBJ2-5	CASSYPGLAGTQETQYF
TRBV18	TRBJ2-1	CASSPRGLAGGSYNEQFF
TRBV7-3	TRBJ2-1	CASSPAGSALAAYNEQFF
TRBV5-1	TRBJ1-6	CASSPRTGGDSPLHF
TRBV10-3	TRBJ1-2	CAITEPGVRYTF
TRBV5-4	TRBJ2-3	CASSLYSGGADTQYF
TRBV5-8	TRBJ2-2	CASRSPPGTSYTGELFF
TRBV19	TRBJ1-1	CASRETGTFTEAFF
TRBV5-1	TRBJ1-2	CASSLGAYDYGYTF
TRBV4-2	TRBJ1-6	CASSRASLVNSPLHF
TRBV11-2	TRBJ2-3	CASSLGASTDTQYF
TRBV5-5	TRBJ1-6	CASSFRTVFSPLHF
TRBV7-9	TRBJ2-3	CASSSTGGIRDTQYF
TRBV4-2	TRBJ1-5	CASSPSGGYSNQPQHF
TRBV27	TRBJ2-1	CASSLRRQGGNEQFF
TRBV4-2	TRBJ2-3	CASSPRQGGQSFTDTQYF
TRBV18	TRBJ1-4	CASSNQGYEKLFF
TRBV3-1/TRBV3-2	TRBJ2-7	CASSHYASGTYEQYF
TRBV11-2	TRBJ2-7	CASSFDNSYEQYF
TRBV7-9	TRBJ2-3	CASSPGQRGDPQYF
TRBV29-1	TRBJ1-1	CSSRGGEGMNTEAFF
TRBV4-2	TRBJ2-6	CASSQEWLLTTSGANVLTF
TRBV7-2	TRBJ2-1	CAAGGFGNEQFF
TRBV5-1	TRBJ2-3	CASSLGLGTGVTDTQYF
TRBV6-1	TRBJ1-2	CASSETRAGDIGYTF
TRBV7-8	TRBJ1-2	CATGGQPLKGYTF
TRBV6-5	TRBJ1-1	CASSWGVGTEAFF
TRBV7-2	TRBJ2-3	CASSPTGTGADTQYF
TRBV7-2	TRBJ1-5	CASSLSQGAYQPQHF
TRBV4-2	TRBJ1-2	CASSQGQGALGYGYTF
TRBV5-4	TRBJ2-5	CASSSQGLETQYF
TRBV27	TRBJ1-2	CASSALDTRSYGYTF
TRBV5-1	TRBJ2-1	CASSLAAGGPYEQFF
TRBV5-4	TRBJ1-4	CASSLEEGADEKLFF
TRBV2	TRBJ1-5	CASSEYRGSNQPQHF